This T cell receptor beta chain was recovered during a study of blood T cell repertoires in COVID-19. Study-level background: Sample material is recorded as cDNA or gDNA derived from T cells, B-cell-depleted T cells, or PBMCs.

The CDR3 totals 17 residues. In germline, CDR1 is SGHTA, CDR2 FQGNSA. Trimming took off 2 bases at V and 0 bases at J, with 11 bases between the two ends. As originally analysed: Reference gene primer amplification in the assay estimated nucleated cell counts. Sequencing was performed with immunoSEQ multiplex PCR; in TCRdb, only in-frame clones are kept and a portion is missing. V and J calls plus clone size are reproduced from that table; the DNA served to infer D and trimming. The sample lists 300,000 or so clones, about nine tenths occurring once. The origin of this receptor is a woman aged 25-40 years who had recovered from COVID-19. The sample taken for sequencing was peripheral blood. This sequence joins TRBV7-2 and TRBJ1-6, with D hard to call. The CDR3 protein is CASSLNPDISYNSPLHF. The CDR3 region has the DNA TGTGCCAGCAGCTTAAACCCCGACATCTCCTATAATTCACCCCTCCACTTT.